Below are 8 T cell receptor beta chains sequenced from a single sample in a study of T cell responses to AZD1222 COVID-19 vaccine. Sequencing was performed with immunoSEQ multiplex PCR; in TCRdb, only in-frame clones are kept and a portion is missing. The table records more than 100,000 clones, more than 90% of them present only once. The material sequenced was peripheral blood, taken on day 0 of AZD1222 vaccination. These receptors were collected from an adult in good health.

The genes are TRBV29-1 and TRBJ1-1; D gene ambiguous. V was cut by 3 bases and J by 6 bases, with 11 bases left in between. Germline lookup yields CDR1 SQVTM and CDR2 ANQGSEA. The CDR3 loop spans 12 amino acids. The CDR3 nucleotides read TGCAGCGTTGATATAGTTGCGGCTGAAGCTTTCTTT. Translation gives CSVDIVAAEAFF.

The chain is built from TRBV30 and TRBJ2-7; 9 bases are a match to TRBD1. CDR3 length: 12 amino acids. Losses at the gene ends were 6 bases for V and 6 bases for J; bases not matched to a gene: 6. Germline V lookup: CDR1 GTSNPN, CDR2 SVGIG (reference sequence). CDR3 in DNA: TGTGCCTGCCTCGGACAGGGGCCCGAGCAGTACTTC. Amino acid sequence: CACLGQGPEQYF.

The CDR3 nucleotides read TGTGCCAGCAGCTTAGGTTCGAACACCATATATTTT. This sequence encodes CASSLGSNTIYF. The rearrangement joins TRBV7-9 to TRBJ1-3; D call uncertain. The CDR3 is 12 amino acids. V was trimmed by 1 base and J by 7 bases, leaving 5 bases between them. CDR1 SEHNR and CDR2 FQNEAQ come from the germline V gene (reference sequence). Full variable domain (remainder filled in from reference TRBV7-9 and TRBJ1-3): DTGVSQNPRHKITKRGQNVTFRCDPISEHNRLYWYRQTLGQGPEFLTYFQNEAQLEKSRLLSDRFSAERPKGSFSTLEIQRTEQGDSAMYLCASSLGSNTIYFGEGSWLTVV.

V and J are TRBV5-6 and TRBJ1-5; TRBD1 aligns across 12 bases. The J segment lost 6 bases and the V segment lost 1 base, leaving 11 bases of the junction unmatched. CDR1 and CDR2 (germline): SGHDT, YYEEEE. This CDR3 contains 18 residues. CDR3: CASSLWDRGRSISQPQHF. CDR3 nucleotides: TGTGCCAGCAGCTTGTGGGACAGGGGGCGGTCAATCAGTCAGCCCCAGCATTTT.

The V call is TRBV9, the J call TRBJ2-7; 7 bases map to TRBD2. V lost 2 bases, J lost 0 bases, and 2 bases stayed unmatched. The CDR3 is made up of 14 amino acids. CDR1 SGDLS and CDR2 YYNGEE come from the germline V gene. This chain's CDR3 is CASSVVAGSYEQYF. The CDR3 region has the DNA TGTGCCAGCAGCGTGGTAGCGGGCTCCTACGAGCAGTACTTC.

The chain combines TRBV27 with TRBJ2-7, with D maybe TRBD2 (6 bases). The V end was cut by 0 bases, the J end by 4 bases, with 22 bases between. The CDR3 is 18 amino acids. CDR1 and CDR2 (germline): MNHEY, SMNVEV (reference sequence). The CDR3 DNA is TGTGCCAGCAGTTTATCCAGATCGGGATCGGGACTTGGTTACGAGCAGTACTTC. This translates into CASSLSRSGSGLGYEQYF.

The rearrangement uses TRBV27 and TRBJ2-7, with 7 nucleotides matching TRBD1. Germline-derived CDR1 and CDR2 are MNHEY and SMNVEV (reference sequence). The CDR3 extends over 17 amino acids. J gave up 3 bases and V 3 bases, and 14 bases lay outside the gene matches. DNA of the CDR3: TGTGCCAGCAGTTTGAGAGGGGGCCCGGGACAGTTCTACGAGCAGTACTTC. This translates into CASSLRGGPGQFYEQYF.

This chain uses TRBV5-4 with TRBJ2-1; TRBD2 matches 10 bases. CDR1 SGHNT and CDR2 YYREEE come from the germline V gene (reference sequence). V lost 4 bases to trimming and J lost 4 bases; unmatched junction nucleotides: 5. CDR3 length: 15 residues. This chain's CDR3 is CASSASGGYYNEQFF. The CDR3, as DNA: TGTGCCAGCAGCGCTAGCGGGGGCTATTACAATGAGCAGTTCTTC.